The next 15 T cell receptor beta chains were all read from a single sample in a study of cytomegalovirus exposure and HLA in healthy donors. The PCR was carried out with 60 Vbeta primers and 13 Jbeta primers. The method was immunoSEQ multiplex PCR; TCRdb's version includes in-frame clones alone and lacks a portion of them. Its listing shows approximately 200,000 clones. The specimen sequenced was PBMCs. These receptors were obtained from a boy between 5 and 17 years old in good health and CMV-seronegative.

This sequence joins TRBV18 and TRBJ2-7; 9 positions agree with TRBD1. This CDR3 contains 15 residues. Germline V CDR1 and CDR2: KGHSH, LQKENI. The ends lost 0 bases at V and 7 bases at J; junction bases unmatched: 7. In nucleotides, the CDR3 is TGTGCCAGCTCACCACCGACAGGGGGTGGTTTGGAGCAGTACTTC. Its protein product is CASSPPTGGGLEQYF.

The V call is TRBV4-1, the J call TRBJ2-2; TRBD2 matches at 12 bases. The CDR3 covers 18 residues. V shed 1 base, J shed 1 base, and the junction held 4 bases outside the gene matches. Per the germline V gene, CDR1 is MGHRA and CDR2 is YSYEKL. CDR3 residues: CASSQVPSGGGNTGELFF. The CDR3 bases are TGCGCCAGCAGCCAAGTCCCTAGCGGGGGGGGGAACACCGGGGAGCTGTTTTTT.

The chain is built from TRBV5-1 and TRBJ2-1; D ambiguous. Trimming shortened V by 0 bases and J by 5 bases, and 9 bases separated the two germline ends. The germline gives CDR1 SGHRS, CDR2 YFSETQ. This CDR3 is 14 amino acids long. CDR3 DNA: TGCGCCAGCAGCTTGGCCTCCAGGAACAATGAGCAGTTCTTC. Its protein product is CASSLASRNNEQFF. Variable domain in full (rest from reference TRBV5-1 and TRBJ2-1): KAGVTQTPRYLIKTRGQQVTLSCSPISGHRSVSWYQQTPGQGLQFLFEYFSETQRNKGNFPGRFSGRQFSNSRSEMNVSTLELGDSALYLCASSLASRNNEQFFGPGTRLTVL.

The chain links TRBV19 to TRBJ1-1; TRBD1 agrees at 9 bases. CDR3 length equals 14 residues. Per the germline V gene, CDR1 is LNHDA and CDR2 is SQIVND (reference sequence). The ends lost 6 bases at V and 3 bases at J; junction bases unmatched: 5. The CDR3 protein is CASRVWDRDTEAFF. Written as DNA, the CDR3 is TGTGCCAGTAGGGTCTGGGACAGGGACACTGAAGCTTTCTTT.

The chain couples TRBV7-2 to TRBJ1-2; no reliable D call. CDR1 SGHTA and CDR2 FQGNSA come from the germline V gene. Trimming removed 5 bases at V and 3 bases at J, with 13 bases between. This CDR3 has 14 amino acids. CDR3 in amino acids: CASSLAGSDYGYTF. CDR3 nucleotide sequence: TGTGCCAGCAGCCTCGCGGGGTCCGACTATGGCTACACCTTC.

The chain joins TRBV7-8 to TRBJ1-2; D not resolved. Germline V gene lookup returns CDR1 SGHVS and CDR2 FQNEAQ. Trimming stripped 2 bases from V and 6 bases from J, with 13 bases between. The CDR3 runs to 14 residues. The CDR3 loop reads CASSLRLAVNGYTF. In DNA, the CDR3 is TGTGCCAGCAGCTTACGATTGGCAGTGAATGGCTACACCTTC.

The CDR3 loop is CASRKLANSPLHF. CDR3 sequence (DNA): TGTGCCAGCAGAAAATTAGCGAATTCACCCCTCCACTTT. This chain links TRBV6-5 with TRBJ1-6; D gene unclear. Trimming pared 6 bases from V and 7 bases from J, leaving 10 bases between. Germline-derived CDR1 and CDR2 are MNHEY and SVGAGI. The CDR3 contains 13 residues.

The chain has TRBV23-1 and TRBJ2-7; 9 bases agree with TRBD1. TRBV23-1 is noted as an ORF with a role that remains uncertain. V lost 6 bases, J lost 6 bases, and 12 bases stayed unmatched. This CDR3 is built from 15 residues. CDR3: CASRSVRDRDCEQYF. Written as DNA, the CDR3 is TGCGCCAGCAGAAGTGTCCGGGACAGGGATTGCGAGCAGTACTTC.

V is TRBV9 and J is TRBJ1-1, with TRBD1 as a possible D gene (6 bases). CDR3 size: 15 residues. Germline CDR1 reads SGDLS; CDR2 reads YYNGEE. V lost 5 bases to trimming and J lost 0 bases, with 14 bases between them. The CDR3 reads CASRRQATMNTEAFF. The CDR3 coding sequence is TGTGCCAGCAGAAGACAGGCCACCATGAACACTGAAGCTTTCTTT.

Here the CDR3 DNA reads TGCGCCAGCAGCCAAGATCTTCGGGGAACTGGCTACACCTTC. It codes for CASSQDLRGTGYTF. The V call is TRBV4-1, the J call TRBJ1-2; D is unresolved. This CDR3 contains 14 residues. The V gene lost 0 bases and the J gene lost 7 bases, with 12 bases spanning the gap. Germline assignment: CDR1 MGHRA and CDR2 YSYEKL.

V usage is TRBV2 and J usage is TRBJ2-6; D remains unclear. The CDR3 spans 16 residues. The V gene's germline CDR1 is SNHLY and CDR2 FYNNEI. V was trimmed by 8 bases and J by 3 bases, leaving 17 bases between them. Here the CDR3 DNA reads TGTGCCAGCCGGATACTGCGGCTCTATGGGGCCAACGTCCTGACTTTC. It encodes CASRILRLYGANVLTF.

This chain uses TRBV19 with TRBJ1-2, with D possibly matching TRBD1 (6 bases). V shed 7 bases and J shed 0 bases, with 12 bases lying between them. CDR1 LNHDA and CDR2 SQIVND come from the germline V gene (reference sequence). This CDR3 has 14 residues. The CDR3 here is CASTQGTSNYGYTF. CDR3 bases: TGTGCCAGTACCCAGGGGACCTCTAACTATGGCTACACCTTC. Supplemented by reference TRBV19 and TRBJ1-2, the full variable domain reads DGGITQSPKYLFRKEGQNVTLSCEQNLNHDAMYWYRQDPGQGLRLIYYSQIVNDFQKGDIAEGYSVSREKKESFPLTVTSAQKNPTAFYLCASTQGTSNYGYTFGSGTRLTVV.

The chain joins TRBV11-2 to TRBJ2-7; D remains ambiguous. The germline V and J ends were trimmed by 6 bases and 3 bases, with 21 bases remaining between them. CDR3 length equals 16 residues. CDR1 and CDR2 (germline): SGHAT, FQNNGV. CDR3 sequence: CASSSLFPSTDYEQYF. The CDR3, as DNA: TGTGCCAGCAGTAGCCTGTTCCCTTCAACGGACTACGAGCAGTACTTC.

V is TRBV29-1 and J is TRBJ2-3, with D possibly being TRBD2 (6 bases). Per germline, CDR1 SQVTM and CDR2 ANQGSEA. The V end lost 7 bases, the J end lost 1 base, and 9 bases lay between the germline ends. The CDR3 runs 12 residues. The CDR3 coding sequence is TGCAGCGCCACGGGGGGCACAGATACGCAGTATTTT. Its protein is CSATGGTDTQYF.

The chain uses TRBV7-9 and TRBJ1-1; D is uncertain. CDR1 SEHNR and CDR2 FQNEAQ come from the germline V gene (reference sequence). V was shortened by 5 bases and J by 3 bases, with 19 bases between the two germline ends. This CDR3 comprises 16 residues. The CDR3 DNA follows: TGTGCCAGCAGCCCAACCCTCGGGGATGCGGACACTGAAGCTTTCTTT. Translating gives CASSPTLGDADTEAFF. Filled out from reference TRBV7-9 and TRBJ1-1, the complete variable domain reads DTGVSQNPRHKITKRGQNVTFRCDPISEHNRLYWYRQTLGQGPEFLTYFQNEAQLEKSRLLSDRFSAERPKGSFSTLEIQRTEQGDSAMYLCASSPTLGDADTEAFFGQGTRLTVV.